Below are 6 T cell receptor beta chains sequenced from a single sample in a study of Graves' ophthalmopathy and Graves' hyperthyroidism. TCR beta CDR3 amplification used RNA transcripts. HTBI primers primed a first-round RT-PCR, and a second-round multiplex PCR followed. TCRdb independently ran MiXCR on the multiplex PCR reads; one entry per CDR3 protein. The sample contains about 1.1 million distinct CDR3 sequences, about 35% of which appear only once. Sequencing was done on a sample of peripheral blood or thyroid tissue (not recorded which). Receptors originate from an adult man with Graves' hyperthyroidism.

This clonotype was seen only a few times. The V and J genes are TRBV12-3 or TRBV12-4 and TRBJ1-5; D is uncertain. Trimming shortened V by 3 bases and J by 4 bases, and 13 bases separated the two germline ends. The CDR3 covers 15 residues. CDR3 protein: CASSLTGRENQPQHF. DNA for the CDR3: TGTGCCAGCAGTTTGACGGGCCGAGAGAATCAGCCCCAGCATTTT.

This clonotype was counted a few times. J is TRBJ2-3 and V is TRBV15; D unresolved. Trimming took 1 base from V and 2 from J, leaving 1 base between them. This CDR3 is built from 12 residues. Germline V lookup: CDR1 LNHNV, CDR2 YYDKDF (reference sequence). CDR3 in amino acids: CATSRATDTQYF. The CDR3 DNA follows: TGTGCCACCAGCAGAGCCACAGATACGCAGTATTTT.

This clonotype was seen only a few times. The chain has TRBV20-1 and TRBJ2-5; TRBD2 matches at 7 bases. This CDR3 is built from 13 residues. CDR1 is DFQATT, CDR2 SNEGSKA, per germline (reference sequence). The trim removed 3 bases at V and 5 bases at J, leaving 6 bases unmatched. CDR3 nucleotides: TGCAGTGCTAGGCCACTAGCGTGGGAGACCCAGTACTTC. Amino acid sequence: CSARPLAWETQYF.

The chain carries TRBV4-2 and TRBJ1-3; 9 nucleotides match TRBD1. CDR3 length: 18 residues. J lost 4 bases, V lost 1 base, and 11 bases had no gene match. Germline V lookup: CDR1 LGHNA, CDR2 YNFKEQ. The CDR3 is CASSQGNFRQGEGNTIYF. For the CDR3, the DNA is TGTGCCAGCAGCCAAGGTAACTTCAGACAGGGGGAAGGAAACACCATATATTTT.

The sample holds many counts of this clonotype. This rearrangement joins TRBV7-8 to TRBJ1-2; maybe TRBD1 (5 bases). CDR1 and CDR2 (germline): SGHVS, FQNEAQ. This CDR3 has 15 residues. The V gene lost 4 bases and the J gene lost 3 bases, with 15 bases spanning the gap. The CDR3 region is CASSSTGRHYYGYTF. DNA for the CDR3: TGTGCCAGCAGCTCCACGGGGCGACATTACTATGGCTACACCTTC. Filled out from reference TRBV7-8 and TRBJ1-2, the complete variable domain reads GAGVSQSPRYKVAKRGQDVALRCDPISGHVSLFWYQQALGQGPEFLTYFQNEAQLDKSGLPSDRFFAERPEGSVSTLKIQRTQQEDSAVYLCASSSTGRHYYGYTFGSGTRLTVV.

This clonotype came up a few times. Possible read error: a much larger clone is one base away. The genes are TRBV7-2 and TRBJ2-5; D gene unclear. The germline CDR1 and CDR2 sequences are SGHTA and FQGNSA. This CDR3 comprises 14 residues. V was shortened by 1 base and J by 7 bases, with 13 bases between the two germline ends. This CDR3 reads CASSLGSVKGTQYF. CDR3 DNA: TGTGCCAGCAGCTTAGGCTCAGTGAAAGGGACCCAGTACTTC. The entire variable domain, with the rest obtained from reference TRBV7-2 and TRBJ2-5, is as follows: GAGVSQSPSNKVTEKGKDVELRCDPISGHTALYWYRQSLGQGLEFLIYFQGNSAPDKSGLPSDRFSAERTGGSVSTLTIQRTQQEDSAVYLCASSLGSVKGTQYFGPGTRLLVL.